The T cell receptor beta chain under discussion was sequenced for a study of T cells in Graves' hyperthyroidism and ophthalmopathy. About the research overall: At initial diagnosis, before any treatment had begun, peripheral blood was obtained.

RNA transcripts served as the template for amplifying TCR beta CDR3 regions. HTBI primers were the set used in a first-round RT-PCR of the TCR CDR3. From the multiplex PCR reads, TCRdb called clonotypes with MiXCR, one entry per CDR3 protein. The table has over 550,000 distinct CDR3 sequences, over 15% seen once. The CDR3 has 13 amino acids. V was clipped by 4 bases and J by 1 base, with 6 bases between them. Germline assignment: CDR1 KGHSH and CDR2 LQKENI. Stability of Graves' hyperthyroidism was defined as absent ophthalmopathy progression within 18 months. Patients showing uncontrolled infection, other autoimmune disease, pregnancy or lactation were ineligible. PBMCs were collected from an approximately 9.3 ml volume of fresh peripheral blood. The table lists this clonotype with many counts.

Input material: blood. The chain is built from TRBV18 and TRBJ2-3, with D tentatively TRBD2 (6 bases). The receptor comes from a woman between 18 and 29 years old with Graves' hyperthyroidism. CDR3 nucleotide sequence: TGTGCCAGCTCACGCGGGGGCACAGATACGCAGTATTTT. Protein: CASSRGGTDTQYF. Filled out from reference TRBV18 and TRBJ2-3, the complete variable domain reads NAGVMQNPRHLVRRRGQEARLRCSPMKGHSHVYWYRQLPEEGLKFMVYLQKENIIDESGMPKERFSAEFPKEGPSILRIQQVVRGDSAAYFCASSRGGTDTQYFGPGTRLTVL.